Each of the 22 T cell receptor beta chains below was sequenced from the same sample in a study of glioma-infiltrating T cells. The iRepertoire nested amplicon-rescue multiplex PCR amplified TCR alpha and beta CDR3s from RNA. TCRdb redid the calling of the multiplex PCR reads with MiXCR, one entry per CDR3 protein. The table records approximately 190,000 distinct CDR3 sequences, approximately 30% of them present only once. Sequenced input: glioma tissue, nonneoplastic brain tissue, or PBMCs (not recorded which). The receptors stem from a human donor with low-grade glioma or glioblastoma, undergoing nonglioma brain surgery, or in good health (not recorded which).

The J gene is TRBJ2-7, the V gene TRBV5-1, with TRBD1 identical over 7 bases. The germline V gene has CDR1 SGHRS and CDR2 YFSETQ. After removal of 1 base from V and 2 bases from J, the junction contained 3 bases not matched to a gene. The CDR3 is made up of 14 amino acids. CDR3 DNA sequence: TGCGCCAGCAGCTTGCAGGGGGTCGCCTACGAGCAGTACTTC. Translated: CASSLQGVAYEQYF. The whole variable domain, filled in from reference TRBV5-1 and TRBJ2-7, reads KAGVTQTPRYLIKTRGQQVTLSCSPISGHRSVSWYQQTPGQGLQFLFEYFSETQRNKGNFPGRFSGRQFSNSRSEMNVSTLELGDSALYLCASSLQGVAYEQYFGPGTRLTVT.

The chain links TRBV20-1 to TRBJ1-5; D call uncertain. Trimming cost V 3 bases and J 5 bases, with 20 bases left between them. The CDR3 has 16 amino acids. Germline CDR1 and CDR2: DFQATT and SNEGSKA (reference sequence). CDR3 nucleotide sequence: TGCAGTGCTAGCTACATATCCCCAAACTTGGATCAGCCCCAGCATTTT. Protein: CSASYISPNLDQPQHF.

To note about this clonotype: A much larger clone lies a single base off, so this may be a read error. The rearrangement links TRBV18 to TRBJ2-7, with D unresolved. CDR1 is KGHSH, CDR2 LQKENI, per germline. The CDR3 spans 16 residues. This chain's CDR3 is CASSPPKTAGAYKQYF. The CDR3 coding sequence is TGTGCCAGCTCACCACCGAAGACCGCCGGAGCCTACAAGCAGTACTTC.

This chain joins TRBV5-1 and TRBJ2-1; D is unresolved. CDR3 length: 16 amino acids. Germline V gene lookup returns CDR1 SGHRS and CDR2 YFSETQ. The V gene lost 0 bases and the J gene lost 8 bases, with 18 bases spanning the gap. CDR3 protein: CASSLAVNQPADEQFF. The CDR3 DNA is TGCGCCAGCAGCTTGGCCGTAAATCAGCCGGCGGATGAGCAGTTCTTC.

CDR3 residues: CASRRWSGPHGYTF. In DNA form, the CDR3 reads TGTGCCAGCAGGCGCTGGTCAGGGCCGCATGGCTACACCTTC. This chain uses TRBV28 with TRBJ1-2; D perhaps matches TRBD1 (5 bases). CDR1 MDHEN and CDR2 SYDVKM come from the germline V gene. The CDR3 runs 14 residues. V lost 6 bases to trimming and J lost 6 bases, with 17 bases between them.

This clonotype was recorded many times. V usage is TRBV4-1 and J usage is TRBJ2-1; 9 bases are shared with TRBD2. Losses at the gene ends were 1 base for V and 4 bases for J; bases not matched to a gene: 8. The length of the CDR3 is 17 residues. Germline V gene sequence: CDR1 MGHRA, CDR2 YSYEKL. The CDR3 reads CASSQGPASGTYNEQFF. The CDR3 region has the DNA TGCGCCAGCAGCCAAGGGCCGGCTAGCGGGACTTACAATGAGCAGTTCTTC.

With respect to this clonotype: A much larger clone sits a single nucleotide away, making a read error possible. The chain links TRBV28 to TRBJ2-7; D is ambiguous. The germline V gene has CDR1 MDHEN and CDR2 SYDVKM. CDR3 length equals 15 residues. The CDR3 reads CVSRQVQEGSYEQYF. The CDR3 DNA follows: TGTGTCAGCAGGCAAGTTCAAGAAGGCTCCTACGAGCAGTACTTC.

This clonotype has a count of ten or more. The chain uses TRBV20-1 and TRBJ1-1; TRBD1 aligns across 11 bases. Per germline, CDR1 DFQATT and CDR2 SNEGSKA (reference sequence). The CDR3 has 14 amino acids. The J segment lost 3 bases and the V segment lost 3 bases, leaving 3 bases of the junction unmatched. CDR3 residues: CSASGQGAYTEAFF. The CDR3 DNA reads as TGCAGTGCTAGTGGACAGGGGGCTTACACTGAAGCTTTCTTT.

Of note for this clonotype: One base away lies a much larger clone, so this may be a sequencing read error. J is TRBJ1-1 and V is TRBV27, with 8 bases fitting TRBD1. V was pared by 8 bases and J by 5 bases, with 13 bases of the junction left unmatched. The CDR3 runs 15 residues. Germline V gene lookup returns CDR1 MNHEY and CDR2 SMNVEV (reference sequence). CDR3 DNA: TGTGCCAGCGGCTCTACAGGGGGACGGGGAACTGAAGCTTTCTTT. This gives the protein CASGSTGGRGTEAFF.

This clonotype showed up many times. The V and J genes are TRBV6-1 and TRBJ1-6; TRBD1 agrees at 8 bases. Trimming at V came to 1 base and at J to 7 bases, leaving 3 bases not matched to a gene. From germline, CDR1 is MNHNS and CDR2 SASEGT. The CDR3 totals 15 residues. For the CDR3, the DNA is TGTGCCAGCAGTGAAGGCCGACAGGGGAATTCACCCCTCCACTTT. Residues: CASSEGRQGNSPLHF.

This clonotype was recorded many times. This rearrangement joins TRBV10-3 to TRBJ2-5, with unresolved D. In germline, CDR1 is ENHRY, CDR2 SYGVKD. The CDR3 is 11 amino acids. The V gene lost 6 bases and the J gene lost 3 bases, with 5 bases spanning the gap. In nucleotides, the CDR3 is TGTGCCATCAGAGAAGAAGAGACCCAGTACTTC. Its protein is CAIREEETQYF.

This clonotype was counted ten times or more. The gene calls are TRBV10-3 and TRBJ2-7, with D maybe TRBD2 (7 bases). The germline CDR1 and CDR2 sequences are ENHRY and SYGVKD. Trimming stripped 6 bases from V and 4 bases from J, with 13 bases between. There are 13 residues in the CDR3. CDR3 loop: CAIRKGGTYEQYF. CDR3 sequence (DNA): TGTGCCATCAGGAAGGGGGGGACTTACGAGCAGTACTTC.

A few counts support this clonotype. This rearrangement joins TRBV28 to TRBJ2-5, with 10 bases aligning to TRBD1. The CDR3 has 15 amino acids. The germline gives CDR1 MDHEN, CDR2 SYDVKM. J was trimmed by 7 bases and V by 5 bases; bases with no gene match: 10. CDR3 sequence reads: CASSPPGQGMGTQYF. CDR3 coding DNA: TGTGCCAGCAGTCCCCCGGGACAGGGGATGGGGACCCAGTACTTC.

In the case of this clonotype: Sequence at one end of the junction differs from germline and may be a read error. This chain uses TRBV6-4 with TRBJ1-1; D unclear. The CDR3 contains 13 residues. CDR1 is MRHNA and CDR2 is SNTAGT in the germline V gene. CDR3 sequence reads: CASSDGPYTEAFF. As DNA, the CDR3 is TGTGCCAGCAGCGATGGCCCTTACACTGAAGCCTTCTTT.

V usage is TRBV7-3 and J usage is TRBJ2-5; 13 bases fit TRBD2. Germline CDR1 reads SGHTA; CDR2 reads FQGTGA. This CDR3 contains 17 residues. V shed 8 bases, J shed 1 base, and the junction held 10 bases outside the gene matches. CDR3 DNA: TGTGCCAGCGGCCAAGGGGGACTAGCGGGGTCCCAAGAGACCCAGTACTTC. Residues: CASGQGGLAGSQETQYF.

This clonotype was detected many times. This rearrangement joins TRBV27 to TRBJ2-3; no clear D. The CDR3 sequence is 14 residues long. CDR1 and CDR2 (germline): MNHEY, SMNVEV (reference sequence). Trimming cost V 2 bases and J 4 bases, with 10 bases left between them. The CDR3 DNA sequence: TGTGCCAGCAGTTTACGTCCCAGAGCAGATACGCAGTATTTT. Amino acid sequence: CASSLRPRADTQYF.

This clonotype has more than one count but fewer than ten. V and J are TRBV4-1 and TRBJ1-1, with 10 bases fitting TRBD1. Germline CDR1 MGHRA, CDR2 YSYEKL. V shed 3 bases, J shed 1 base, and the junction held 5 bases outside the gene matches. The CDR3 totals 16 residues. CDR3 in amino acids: CASSQDRGAPNTEAFF. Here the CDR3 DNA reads TGCGCCAGCAGCCAGGACAGGGGGGCCCCGAACACTGAAGCTTTCTTT.

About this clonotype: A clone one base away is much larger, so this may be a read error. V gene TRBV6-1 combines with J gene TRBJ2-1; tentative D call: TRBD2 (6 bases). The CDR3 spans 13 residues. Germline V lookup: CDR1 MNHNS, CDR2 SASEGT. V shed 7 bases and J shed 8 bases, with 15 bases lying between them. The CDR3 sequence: CASTSGPEDEQFF. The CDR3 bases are TGTGCCAGCACCAGCGGGCCGGAGGATGAGCAGTTCTTC.

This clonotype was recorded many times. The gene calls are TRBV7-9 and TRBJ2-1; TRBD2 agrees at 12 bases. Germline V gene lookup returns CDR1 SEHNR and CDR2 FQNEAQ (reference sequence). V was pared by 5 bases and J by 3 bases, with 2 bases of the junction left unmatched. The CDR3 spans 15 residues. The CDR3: CASSPSGRVYNEQFF. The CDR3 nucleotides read TGTGCCAGCAGCCCTAGCGGGAGGGTCTACAATGAGCAGTTCTTC.

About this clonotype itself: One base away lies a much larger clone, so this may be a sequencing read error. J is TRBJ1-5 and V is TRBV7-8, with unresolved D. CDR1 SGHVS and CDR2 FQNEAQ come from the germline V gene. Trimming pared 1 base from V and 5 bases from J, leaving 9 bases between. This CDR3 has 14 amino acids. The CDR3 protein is CASSLGRGDQPQHF. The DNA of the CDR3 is TGTGCCAGCAGCTTAGGTAGAGGAGATCAGCCCCAGCATTTT.

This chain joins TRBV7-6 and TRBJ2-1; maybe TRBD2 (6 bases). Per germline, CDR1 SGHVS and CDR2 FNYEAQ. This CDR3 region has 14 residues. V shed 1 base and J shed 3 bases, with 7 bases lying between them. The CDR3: CASSLGGDYNEQFF. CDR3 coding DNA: TGTGCCAGCAGCTTAGGCGGGGACTACAATGAGCAGTTCTTC.

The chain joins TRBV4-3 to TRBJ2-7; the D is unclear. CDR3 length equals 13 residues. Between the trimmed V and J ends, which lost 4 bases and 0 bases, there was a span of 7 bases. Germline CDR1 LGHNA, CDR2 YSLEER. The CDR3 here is CASSRRISYEQYF. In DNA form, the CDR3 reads TGCGCCAGCAGCCGCCGAATCTCCTACGAGCAGTACTTC.